The rows below give T cell receptor beta chains drawn from one sample of a study of PD-1 blockade in classical Hodgkin lymphoma. Profiled with immunoSEQ multiplex PCR; TCRdb holds only in-frame clones, not every one. In the table there are 100,000 or so clones, 85% to 90% of which are singletons. Sample: peripheral blood mononuclear cells (PBMCs), taken before the second cycle of nivolumab. Receptors originate from a human donor with classical Hodgkin lymphoma. CDR3s leave out the opening cysteine and the closing phenylalanine or tryptophan.

J gene,V gene,CDR3 protein
TRBJ1-2,TRBV5-4,ASSITGGALYGYT
TRBJ1-5,TRBV6-5,ASSRQGGIIQPQH
TRBJ2-7,TRBV18,ASSTLQGGEQY
TRBJ2-7,TRBV6-5,ASSWLGAYEQY
TRBJ2-3,TRBV28,ASRSGSYNLGQY
TRBJ2-7,TRBV4-3,ASSQDGAGPRRSYEQY
TRBJ1-2,TRBV9,ASNPQGWVGYT
TRBJ2-7,TRBV2,ASSATRTGTYEQY
TRBJ1-1,TRBV4-3,ASSQDSSTEAF
TRBJ1-2,TRBV5-8,ASSLVGGSATGYT
TRBJ1-4,TRBV28,ASQGARSNEKLF
TRBJ2-6,TRBV2,ASSVVAGNSGANVLT
TRBJ2-5,TRBV4-1,ASSPGGQAAQETQY
TRBJ1-4,TRBV6-1,ASSEGGTPAEKLF
TRBJ1-3,TRBV7-9,ASSLGEGNTIY
TRBJ1-2,TRBV29-1,SVAAGGVEFGYT
TRBJ2-7,TRBV9,ASSPTSGGAVYEQY
TRBJ1-2,TRBV5-5,ASSSPPTGRGYT
TRBJ2-5,TRBV28,ASSPAGSQETQY
TRBJ2-2,TRBV13,ASSLRGGPQPGELF
TRBJ1-1,TRBV7-9,ASSLRGQGNTEAF
TRBJ2-1,TRBV25-1,ASSELEGARNEQF
TRBJ2-7,TRBV7-3,ASSAEAGGRYEQY
TRBJ1-2,TRBV27,ASGPGASYGYT
TRBJ2-7,TRBV6-5,ASSRDGADYEQY
TRBJ2-1,TRBV7-9,ASSLTSTYNEQF
TRBJ2-3,TRBV4-2,ASSHIMGAKDTQY
TRBJ2-5,TRBV5-1,ASSSGRDAETQY
TRBJ2-7,TRBV6-6,ASSYYSSYEQY
TRBJ1-1,TRBV10-3,AISESLRGGAF
TRBJ2-7,TRBV7-2,ASSVTSGEGRYEQY
TRBJ2-5,TRBV7-2,ASSFRETQY
TRBJ2-5,TRBV7-2,ASSSPAQARGTQY
TRBJ2-3,TRBV10-3,AISAPGQGRVTSTDTQY
TRBJ2-3,TRBV6-1,ASSGWLAGDYTQY
TRBJ1-1,TRBV28,ASIVRVNTEAF
TRBJ2-7,TRBV27,ASSIPGTGRYEQY
TRBJ1-2,TRBV29-1,SVGTNYGYT
TRBJ2-7,TRBV10-3,AISSDTAYEQY
TRBJ2-3,TRBV5-4,ASSLDGGGGTDTQY
TRBJ1-5,TRBV19,ASSKLGQGGNQPQH
TRBJ1-6,TRBV28,ASSSSNSPLH
TRBJ2-5,TRBV15,ATSRGIRRETQY